This T cell receptor (beta chain) was captured in a study of technical replicates of blood from a few donors. Germline V gene data show CDR1 as SGHTA and CDR2 as FQGTGA. Trimming removed 2 bases from V and 4 bases from J; junction bases left unmatched: 2. The CDR3 extends over 14 amino acids. Some clones are missing from TCRdb's copy, which holds only in-frame ones; the method was immunoSEQ multiplex PCR. Of more than 80,000 clones in the sample, more than 85% were seen once. This sequence originates from a human donor in good health. The sample was T cells isolated from PBMCs. This sequence joins TRBV7-3 and TRBJ2-1, with 7 bases lining up with TRBD2. The CDR3 loop is CASSLAGVYNEQFF. In DNA form, the CDR3 reads TGTGCCAGCAGCTTAGCGGGAGTATACAATGAGCAGTTCTTC.